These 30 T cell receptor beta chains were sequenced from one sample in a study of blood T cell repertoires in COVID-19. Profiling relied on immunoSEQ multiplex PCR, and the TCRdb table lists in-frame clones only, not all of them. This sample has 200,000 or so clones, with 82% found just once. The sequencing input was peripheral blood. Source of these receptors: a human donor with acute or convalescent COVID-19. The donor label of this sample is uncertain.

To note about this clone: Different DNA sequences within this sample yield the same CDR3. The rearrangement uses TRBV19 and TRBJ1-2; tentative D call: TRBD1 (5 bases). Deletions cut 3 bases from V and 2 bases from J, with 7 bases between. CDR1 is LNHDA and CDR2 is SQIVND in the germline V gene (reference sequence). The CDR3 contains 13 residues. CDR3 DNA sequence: TGTGCCAGTAGTATCGCAGGGAACTATGGCTACACCTTC. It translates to CASSIAGNYGYTF. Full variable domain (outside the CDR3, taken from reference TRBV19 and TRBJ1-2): DGGITQSPKYLFRKEGQNVTLSCEQNLNHDAMYWYRQDPGQGLRLIYYSQIVNDFQKGDIAEGYSVSREKKESFPLTVTSAQKNPTAFYLCASSIAGNYGYTFGSGTRLTVV.

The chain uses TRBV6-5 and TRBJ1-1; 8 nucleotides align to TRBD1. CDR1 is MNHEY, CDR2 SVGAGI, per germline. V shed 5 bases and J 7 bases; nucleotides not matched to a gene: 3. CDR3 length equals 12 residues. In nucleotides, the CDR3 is TGTGCCAGCAGTACAGGGACAGGTGAAGCTTTCTTT. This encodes CASSTGTGEAFF.

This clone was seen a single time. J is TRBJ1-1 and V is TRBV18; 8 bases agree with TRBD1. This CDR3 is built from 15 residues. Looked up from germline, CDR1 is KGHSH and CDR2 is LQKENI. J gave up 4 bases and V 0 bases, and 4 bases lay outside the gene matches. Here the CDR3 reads CASSPPSQGGTEAFF. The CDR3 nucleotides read TGTGCCAGCTCACCACCGTCACAGGGGGGCACTGAAGCTTTCTTT.

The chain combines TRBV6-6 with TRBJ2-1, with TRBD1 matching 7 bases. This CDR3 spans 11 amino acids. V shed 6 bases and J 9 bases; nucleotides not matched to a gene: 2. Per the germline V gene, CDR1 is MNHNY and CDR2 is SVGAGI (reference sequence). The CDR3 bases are TGTGCCAGCAGAACAGGGGTTGAGCAGTTCTTC. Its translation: CASRTGVEQFF.

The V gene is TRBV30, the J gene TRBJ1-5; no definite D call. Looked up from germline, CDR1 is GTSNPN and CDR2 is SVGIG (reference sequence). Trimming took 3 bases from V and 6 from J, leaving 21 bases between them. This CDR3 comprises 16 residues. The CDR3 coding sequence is TGTGCCTGGAGCCGTAACTCCTCCTACTTAATTCAGCCCCAGCATTTT. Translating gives CAWSRNSSYLIQPQHF.

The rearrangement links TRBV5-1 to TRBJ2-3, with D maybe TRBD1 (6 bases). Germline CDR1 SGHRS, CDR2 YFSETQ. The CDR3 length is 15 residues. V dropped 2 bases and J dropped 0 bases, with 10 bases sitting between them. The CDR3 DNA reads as TGCGCCAGCAGCTTAACGGGACATAGCACAGATACGCAGTATTTT. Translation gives CASSLTGHSTDTQYF.

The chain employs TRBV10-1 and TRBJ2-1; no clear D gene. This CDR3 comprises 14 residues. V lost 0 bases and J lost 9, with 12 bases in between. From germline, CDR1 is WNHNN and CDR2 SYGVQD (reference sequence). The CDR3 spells CASSESLETGEQFF. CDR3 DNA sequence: TGCGCCAGCAGTGAGTCGCTAGAGACGGGTGAGCAGTTCTTC.

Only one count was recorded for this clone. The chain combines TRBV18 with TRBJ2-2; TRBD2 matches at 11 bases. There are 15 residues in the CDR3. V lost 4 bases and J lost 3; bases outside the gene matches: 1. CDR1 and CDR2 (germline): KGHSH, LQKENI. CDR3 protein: CASSLLAGDTGELFF. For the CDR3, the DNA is TGTGCCAGCTCACTACTAGCGGGGGACACCGGGGAGCTGTTTTTT.

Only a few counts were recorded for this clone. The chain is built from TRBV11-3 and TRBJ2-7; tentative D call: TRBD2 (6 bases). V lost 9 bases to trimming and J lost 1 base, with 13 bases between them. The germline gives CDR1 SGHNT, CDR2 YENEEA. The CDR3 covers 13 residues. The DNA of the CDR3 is TGTGCCAGGAAGGGACTGCATTCCTACGAGCAGTACTTC. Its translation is CARKGLHSYEQYF.

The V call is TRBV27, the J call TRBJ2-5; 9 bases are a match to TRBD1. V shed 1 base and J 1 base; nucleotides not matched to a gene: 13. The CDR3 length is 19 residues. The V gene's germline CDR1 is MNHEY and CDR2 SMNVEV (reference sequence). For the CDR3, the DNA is TGTGCCAGCAGTTTATACGCTCTGTCCGGGACAGGGAGCCAAGAGACCCAGTACTTC. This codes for CASSLYALSGTGSQETQYF.

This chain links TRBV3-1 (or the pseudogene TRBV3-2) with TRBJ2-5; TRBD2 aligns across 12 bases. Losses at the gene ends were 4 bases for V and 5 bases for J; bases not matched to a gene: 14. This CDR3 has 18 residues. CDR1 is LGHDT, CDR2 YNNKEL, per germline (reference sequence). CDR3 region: CASSRLGASGRDIETQYF. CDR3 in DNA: TGTGCCAGCAGCCGGCTAGGGGCTAGCGGGAGGGACATCGAGACCCAGTACTTC.

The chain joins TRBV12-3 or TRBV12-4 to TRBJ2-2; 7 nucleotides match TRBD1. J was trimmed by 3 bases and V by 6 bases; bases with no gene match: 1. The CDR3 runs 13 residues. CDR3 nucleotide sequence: TGTGCCAGCAGAGGGGGCGACACCGGGGAGCTGTTTTTT. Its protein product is CASRGGDTGELFF.

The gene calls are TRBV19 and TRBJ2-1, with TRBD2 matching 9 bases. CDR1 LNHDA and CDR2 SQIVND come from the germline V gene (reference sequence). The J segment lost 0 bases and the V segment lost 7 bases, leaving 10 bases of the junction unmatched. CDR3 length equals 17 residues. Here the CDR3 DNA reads TGTGCCAGTATGTCTAGCGGGGCCCCAAGCTCCTACAATGAGCAGTTCTTC. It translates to CASMSSGAPSSYNEQFF. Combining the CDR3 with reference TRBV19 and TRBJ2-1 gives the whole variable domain DGGITQSPKYLFRKEGQNVTLSCEQNLNHDAMYWYRQDPGQGLRLIYYSQIVNDFQKGDIAEGYSVSREKKESFPLTVTSAQKNPTAFYLCASMSSGAPSSYNEQFFGPGTRLTVL.

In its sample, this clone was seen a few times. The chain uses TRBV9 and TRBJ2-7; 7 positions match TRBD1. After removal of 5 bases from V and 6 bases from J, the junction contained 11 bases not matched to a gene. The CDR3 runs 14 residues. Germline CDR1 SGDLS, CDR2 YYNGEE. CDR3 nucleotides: TGTGCCAGCAGTACGACGAGGGACAGAGGCGAGCAGTACTTC. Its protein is CASSTTRDRGEQYF.

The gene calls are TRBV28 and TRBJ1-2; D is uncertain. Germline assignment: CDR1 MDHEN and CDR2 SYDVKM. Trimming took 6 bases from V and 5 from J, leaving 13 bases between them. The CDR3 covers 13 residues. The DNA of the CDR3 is TGTGCCAGCAGCCCTAGAGGGCCTTATGGCTACACCTTC. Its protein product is CASSPRGPYGYTF.

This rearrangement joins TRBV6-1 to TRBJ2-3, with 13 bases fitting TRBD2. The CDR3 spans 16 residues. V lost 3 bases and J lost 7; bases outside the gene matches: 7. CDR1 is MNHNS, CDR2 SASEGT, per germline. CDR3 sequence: CASSDWTSGSPNTQYF. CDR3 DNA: TGTGCCAGCAGTGACTGGACTAGCGGGAGTCCAAATACGCAGTATTTT.

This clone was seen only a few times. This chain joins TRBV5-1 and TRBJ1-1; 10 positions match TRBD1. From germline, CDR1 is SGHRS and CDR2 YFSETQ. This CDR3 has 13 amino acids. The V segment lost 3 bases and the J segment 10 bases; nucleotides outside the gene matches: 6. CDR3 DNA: TGCGCCAGCAGCTCCCGGGACAGGGGATCAGCTTTCTTT. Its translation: CASSSRDRGSAFF.

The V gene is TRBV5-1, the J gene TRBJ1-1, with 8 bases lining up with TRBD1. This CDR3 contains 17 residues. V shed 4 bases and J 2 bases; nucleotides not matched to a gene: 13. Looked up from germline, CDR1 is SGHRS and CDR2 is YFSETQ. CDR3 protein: CASSPRQGNGINTEAFF. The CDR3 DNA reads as TGCGCCAGCAGCCCCCGACAGGGGAACGGTATTAACACTGAAGCTTTCTTT.

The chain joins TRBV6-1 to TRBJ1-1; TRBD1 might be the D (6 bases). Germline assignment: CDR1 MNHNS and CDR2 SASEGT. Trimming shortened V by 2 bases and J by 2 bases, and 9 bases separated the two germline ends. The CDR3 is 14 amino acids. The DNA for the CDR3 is TGTGCCAGCAGTGAATACAGGGCAAACACTGAAGCTTTCTTT. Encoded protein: CASSEYRANTEAFF.

CDR3 sequence: CASSIGGSGVTEAFF. CDR3 sequence (DNA): TGTGCCAGTAGTATAGGAGGGAGCGGCGTCACTGAAGCTTTCTTT. The V gene is TRBV19, the J gene TRBJ1-1; D is uncertain. CDR1 is LNHDA, CDR2 SQIVND, per germline (reference sequence). The V end was cut by 1 base, the J end by 4 bases, with 13 bases between. The CDR3 runs 15 residues.

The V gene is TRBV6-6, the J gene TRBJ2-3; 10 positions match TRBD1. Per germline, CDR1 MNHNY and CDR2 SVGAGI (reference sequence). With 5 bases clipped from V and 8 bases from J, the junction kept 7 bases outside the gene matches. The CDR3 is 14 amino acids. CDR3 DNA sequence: TGTGCCAGCAGTAGCCCCGGACAGGGGGGTACGCAGTATTTT. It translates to CASSSPGQGGTQYF.

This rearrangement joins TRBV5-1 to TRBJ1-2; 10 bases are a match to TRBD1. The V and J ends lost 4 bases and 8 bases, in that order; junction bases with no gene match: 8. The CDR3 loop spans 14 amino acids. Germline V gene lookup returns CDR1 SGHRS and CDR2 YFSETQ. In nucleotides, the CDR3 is TGCGCCAGCAGCCCGGGACAGGGGATTGGCGGCTACACCTTC. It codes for CASSPGQGIGGYTF.

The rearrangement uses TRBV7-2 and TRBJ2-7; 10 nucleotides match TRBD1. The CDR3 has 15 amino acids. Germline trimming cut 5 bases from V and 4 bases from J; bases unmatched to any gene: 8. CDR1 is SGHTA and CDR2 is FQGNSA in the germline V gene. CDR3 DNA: TGTGCCAGCAGCCCCCCGGGACAGGGGATTTACGAGCAGTACTTC. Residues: CASSPPGQGIYEQYF.

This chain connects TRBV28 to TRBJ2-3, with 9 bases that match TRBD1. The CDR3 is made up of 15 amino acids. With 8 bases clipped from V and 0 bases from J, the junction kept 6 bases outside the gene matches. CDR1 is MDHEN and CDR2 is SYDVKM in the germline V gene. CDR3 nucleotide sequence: TGTGCCAGCCCCCGGGACAGGGCTAGCACAGATACGCAGTATTTT. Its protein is CASPRDRASTDTQYF. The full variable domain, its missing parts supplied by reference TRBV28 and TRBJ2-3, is DVKVTQSSRYLVKRTGEKVFLECVQDMDHENMFWYRQDPGLGLRLIYFSYDVKMKEKGDIPEGYSVSREKKERFSLILESASTNQTSMYLCASPRDRASTDTQYFGPGTRLTVL.

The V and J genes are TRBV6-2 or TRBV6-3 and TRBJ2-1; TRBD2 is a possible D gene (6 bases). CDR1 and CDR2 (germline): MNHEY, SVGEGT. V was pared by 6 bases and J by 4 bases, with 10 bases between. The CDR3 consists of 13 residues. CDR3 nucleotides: TGTGCCAGCAGCCGGGAGAATTACAATGAGCAGTTCTTC. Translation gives CASSRENYNEQFF.

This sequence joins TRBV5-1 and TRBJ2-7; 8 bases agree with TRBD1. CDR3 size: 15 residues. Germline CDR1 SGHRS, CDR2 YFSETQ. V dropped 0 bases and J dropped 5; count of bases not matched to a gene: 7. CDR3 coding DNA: TGCGCCAGCAGCTTGGTAGGGACAGGCCCCAACGAGCAGTACTTC. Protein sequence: CASSLVGTGPNEQYF.

The CDR3 protein is CASSTSGSTYEQYF. CDR3 DNA sequence: TGCGCCAGCAGCACGAGCGGGAGCACCTACGAGCAGTACTTC. J is TRBJ2-7 and V is TRBV5-1, with TRBD2 matching over 8 bases. The CDR3 contains 14 residues. Germline V gene lookup returns CDR1 SGHRS and CDR2 YFSETQ. V gave up 4 bases and J gave up 2 bases; unmatched junction bases: 5.

The CDR3 region is CASSPSSGGFVPLYEQYF. For the CDR3, the DNA is TGTGCCAGCTCACCTTCTAGCGGGGGTTTTGTGCCCCTCTACGAGCAGTACTTC. The chain carries TRBV18 and TRBJ2-7; 10 nucleotides line up with TRBD2. V was pared by 3 bases and J by 3 bases, with 14 bases of the junction left unmatched. Germline assignment: CDR1 KGHSH and CDR2 LQKENI. This CDR3 is 18 amino acids long.

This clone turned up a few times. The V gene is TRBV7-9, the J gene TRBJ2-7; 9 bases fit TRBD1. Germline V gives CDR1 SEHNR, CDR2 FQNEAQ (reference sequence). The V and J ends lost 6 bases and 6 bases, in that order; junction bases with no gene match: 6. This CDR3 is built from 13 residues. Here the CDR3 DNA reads TGTGCCAGCAGTAAACAGGGGGCGATCGAGCAGTACTTC. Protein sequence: CASSKQGAIEQYF.

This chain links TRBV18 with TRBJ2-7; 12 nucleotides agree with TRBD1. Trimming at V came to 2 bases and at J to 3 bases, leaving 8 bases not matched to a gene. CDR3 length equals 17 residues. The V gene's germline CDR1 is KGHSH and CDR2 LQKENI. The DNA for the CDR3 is TGTGCCAGCTCACCAGGGACAGGGGGCGAGTTTCACTACGAGCAGTACTTC. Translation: CASSPGTGGEFHYEQYF.